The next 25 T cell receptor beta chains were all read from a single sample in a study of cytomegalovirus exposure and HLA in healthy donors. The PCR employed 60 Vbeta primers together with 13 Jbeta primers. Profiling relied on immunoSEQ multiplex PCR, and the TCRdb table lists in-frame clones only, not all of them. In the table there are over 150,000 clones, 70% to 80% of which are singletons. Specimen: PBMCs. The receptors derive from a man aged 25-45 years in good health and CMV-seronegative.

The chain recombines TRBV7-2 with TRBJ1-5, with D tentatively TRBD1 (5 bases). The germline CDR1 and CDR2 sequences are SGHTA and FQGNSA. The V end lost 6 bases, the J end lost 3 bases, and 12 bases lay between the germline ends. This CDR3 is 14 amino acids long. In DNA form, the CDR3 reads TGTGCCAGCAGTATCCAGGGAATCAATCAGCCCCAGCATTTT. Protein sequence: CASSIQGINQPQHF.

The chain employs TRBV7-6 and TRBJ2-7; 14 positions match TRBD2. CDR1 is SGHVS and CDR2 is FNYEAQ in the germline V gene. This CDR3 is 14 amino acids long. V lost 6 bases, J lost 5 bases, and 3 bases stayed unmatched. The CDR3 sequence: CASSRGLAGDEQYF. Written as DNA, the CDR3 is TGTGCCAGCAGTCGGGGACTAGCGGGGGACGAGCAGTACTTC.

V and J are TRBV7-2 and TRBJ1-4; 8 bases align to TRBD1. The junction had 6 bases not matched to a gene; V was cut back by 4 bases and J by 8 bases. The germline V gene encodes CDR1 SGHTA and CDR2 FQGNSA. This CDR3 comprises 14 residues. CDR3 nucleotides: TGTGCCAGCAGCTGGACAGGGAAGGGCGAAAAACTGTTTTTT. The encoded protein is CASSWTGKGEKLFF.

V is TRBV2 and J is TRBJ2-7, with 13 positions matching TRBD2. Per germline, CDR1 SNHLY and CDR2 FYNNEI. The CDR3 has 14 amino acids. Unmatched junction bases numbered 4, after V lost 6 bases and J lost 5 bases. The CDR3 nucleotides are TGTGCCAGCAGGACTAGCGGGGGGCAAGACGAGCAGTACTTC. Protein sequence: CASRTSGGQDEQYF.

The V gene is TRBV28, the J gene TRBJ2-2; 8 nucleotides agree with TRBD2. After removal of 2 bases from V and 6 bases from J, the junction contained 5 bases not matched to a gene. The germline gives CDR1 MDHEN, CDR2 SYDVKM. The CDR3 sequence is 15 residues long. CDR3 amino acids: CASSLAGGAAGELFF. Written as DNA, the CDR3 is TGTGCCAGCAGTTTAGCCGGGGGGGCAGCCGGGGAGCTGTTTTTT.

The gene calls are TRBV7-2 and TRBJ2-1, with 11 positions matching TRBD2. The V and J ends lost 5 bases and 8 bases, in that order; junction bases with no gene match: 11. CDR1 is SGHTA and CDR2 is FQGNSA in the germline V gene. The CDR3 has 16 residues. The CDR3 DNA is TGTGCCAGCAGCCCAAACTTAGCGGGGGGGCTCTATGAGCAGTTCTTC. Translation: CASSPNLAGGLYEQFF.

The CDR3 loop is CASSLRVSYEQYF. The CDR3 bases are TGCGCCAGCAGCTTGCGGGTCTCCTACGAGCAGTACTTC. V gene TRBV5-1 combines with J gene TRBJ2-5; no clear D gene. Near its end, the DNA agrees better with TRBJ2-7, so the J call may be wrong. The CDR3 extends over 13 amino acids. The germline V gene encodes CDR1 SGHRS and CDR2 YFSETQ.

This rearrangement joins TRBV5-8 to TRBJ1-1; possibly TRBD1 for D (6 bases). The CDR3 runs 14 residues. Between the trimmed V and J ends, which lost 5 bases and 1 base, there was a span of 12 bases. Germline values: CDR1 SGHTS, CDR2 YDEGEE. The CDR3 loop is CASSHRDTNTEAFF. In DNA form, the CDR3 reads TGTGCCAGCAGTCACCGGGACACGAACACTGAAGCTTTCTTT.

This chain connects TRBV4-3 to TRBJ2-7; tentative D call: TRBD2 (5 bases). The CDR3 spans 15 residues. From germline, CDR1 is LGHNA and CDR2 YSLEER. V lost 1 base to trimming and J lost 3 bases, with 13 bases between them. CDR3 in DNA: TGCGCCAGCAGCCAAGCTGACGTCGGAGGCTACGAGCAGTACTTC. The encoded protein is CASSQADVGGYEQYF.

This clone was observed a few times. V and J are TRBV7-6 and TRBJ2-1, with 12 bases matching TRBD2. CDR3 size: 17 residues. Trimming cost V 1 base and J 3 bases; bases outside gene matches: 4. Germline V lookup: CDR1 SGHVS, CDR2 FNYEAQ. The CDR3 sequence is CASSLGLAGANYNEQFF. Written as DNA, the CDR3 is TGTGCCAGCAGCTTAGGACTAGCGGGGGCGAACTACAATGAGCAGTTCTTC.

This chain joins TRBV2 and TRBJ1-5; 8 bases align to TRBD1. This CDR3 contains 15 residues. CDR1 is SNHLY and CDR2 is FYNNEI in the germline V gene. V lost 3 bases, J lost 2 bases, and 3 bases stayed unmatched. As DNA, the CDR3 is TGTGCCAGCAGTGAGATGGGACAGGGCAATCAGCCCCAGCATTTT. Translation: CASSEMGQGNQPQHF.

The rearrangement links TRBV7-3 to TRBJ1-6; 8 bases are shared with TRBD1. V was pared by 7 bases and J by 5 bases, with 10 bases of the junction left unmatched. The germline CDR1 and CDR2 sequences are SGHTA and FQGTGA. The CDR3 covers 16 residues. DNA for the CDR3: TGTGCCAGCATCCAGGACCCAGGGGGCAATAATTCACCCCTCCACTTT. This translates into CASIQDPGGNNSPLHF.

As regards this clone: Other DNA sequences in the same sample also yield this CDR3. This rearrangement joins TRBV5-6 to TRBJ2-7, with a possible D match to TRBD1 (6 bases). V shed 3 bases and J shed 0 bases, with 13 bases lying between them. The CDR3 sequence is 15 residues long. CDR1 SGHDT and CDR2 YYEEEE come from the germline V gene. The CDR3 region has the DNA TGTGCCAGCAGCTCCACCGGACAGAGCTCCTACGAGCAGTACTTC. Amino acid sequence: CASSSTGQSSYEQYF.

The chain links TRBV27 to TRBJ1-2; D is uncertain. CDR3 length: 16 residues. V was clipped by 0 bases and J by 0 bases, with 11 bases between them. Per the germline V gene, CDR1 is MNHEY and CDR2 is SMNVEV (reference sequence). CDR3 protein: CASSLSLAVPNYGYTF. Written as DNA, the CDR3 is TGTGCCAGCAGTTTATCTTTGGCGGTTCCTAACTATGGCTACACCTTC.

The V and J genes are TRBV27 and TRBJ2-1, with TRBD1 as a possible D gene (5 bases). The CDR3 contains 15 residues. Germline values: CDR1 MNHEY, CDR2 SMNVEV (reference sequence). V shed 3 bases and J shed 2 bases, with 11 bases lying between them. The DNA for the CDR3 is TGTGCCAGCAGTTTTTCAGGGATCCCCTACAATGAGCAGTTCTTC. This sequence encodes CASSFSGIPYNEQFF.

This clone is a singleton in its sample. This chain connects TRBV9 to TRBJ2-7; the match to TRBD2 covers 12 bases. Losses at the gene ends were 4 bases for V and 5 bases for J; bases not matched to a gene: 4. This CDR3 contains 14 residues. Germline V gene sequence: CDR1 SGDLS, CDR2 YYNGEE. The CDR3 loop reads CASSSSGGANEQYF. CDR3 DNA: TGTGCCAGCAGCTCTAGCGGGGGGGCGAACGAGCAGTACTTC. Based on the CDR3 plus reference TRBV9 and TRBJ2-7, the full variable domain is DSGVTQTPKHLITATGQRVTLRCSPRSGDLSVYWYQQSLDQGLQFLIQYYNGEERAKGNILERFSAQQFPDLHSELNLSSLELGDSALYFCASSSSGGANEQYFGPGTRLTVT.

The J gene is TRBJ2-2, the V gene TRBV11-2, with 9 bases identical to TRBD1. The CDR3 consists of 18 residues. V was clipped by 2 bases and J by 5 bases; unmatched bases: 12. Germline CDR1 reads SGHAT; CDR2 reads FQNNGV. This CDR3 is CASSLNDRGDLDTGELFF. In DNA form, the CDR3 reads TGTGCCAGCAGCTTAAATGACAGGGGGGATCTCGATACCGGGGAGCTGTTTTTT.

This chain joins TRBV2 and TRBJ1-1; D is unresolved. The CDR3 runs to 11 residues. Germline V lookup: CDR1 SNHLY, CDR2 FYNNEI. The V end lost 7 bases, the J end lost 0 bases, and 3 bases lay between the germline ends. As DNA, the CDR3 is TGTGCCAGCACCTTGAACACTGAAGCTTTCTTT. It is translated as CASTLNTEAFF.

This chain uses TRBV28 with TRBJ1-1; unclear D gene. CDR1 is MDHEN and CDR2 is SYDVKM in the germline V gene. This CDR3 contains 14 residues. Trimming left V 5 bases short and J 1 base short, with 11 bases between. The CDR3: CASSPPWRNTEAFF. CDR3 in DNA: TGTGCCAGCAGTCCCCCGTGGAGGAACACTGAAGCTTTCTTT.

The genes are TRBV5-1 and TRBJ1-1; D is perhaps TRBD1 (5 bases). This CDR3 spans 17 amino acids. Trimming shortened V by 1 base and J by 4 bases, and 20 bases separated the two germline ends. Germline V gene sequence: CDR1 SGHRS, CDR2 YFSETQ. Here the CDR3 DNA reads TGCGCCAGCAGCTTGATAAACAGCCTAGAAGGGGCCACTGAAGCTTTCTTT. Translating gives CASSLINSLEGATEAFF.

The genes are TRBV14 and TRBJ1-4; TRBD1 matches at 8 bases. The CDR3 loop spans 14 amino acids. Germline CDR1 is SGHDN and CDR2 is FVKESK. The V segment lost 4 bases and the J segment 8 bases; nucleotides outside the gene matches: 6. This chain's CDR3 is CASSRQGAGEKLFF. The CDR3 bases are TGTGCCAGCAGCCGTCAGGGGGCCGGCGAAAAACTGTTTTTT.

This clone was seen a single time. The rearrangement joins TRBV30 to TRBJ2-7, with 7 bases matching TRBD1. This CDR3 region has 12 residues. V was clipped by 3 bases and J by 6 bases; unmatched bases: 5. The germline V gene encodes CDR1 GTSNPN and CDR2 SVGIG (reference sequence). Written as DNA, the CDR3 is TGTGCCTGGAGGGACAGGCCGGGCGAGCAGTACTTC. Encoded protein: CAWRDRPGEQYF.

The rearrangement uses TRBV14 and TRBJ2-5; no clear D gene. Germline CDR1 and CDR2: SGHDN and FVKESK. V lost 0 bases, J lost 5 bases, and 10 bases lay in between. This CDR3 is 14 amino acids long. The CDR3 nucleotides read TGTGCCAGCAGCCAAGATCACGGGTGGGAGACCCAGTACTTC. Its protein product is CASSQDHGWETQYF.

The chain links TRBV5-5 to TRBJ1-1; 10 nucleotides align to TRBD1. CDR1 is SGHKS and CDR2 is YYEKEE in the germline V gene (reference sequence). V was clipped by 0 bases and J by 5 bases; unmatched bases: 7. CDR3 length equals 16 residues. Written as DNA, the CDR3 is TGTGCCAGCAGCTTGGCCCTGGGACAGGGGAGGACTGAAGCTTTCTTT. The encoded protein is CASSLALGQGRTEAFF. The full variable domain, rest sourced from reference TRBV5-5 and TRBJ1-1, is DAGVTQSPTHLIKTRGQQVTLRCSPISGHKSVSWYQQVLGQGPQFIFQYYEKEERGRGNFPDRFSARQFPNYSSELNVNALLLGDSALYLCASSLALGQGRTEAFFGQGTRLTVV.

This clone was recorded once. CDR3 sequence: CASSLVGVGGQETQYF. Written as DNA, the CDR3 is TGTGCCAGCAGCTTAGTAGGGGTAGGGGGCCAAGAGACCCAGTACTTC. The J gene is TRBJ2-5, the V gene TRBV11-2; D may be TRBD1 (6 bases). CDR1 and CDR2 from the germline V gene are SGHAT and FQNNGV. CDR3 size: 16 residues. V was cut by 1 base and J by 1 base, with 13 bases left in between.